The T cell receptor beta chain under discussion was sequenced for a study of blood T cells in healthy people across ages. Overall study results and limits: Donors of long life had a larger count of naive CD4+ cells and greater diversity than aged donors.

Comment on this clonotype: Its antigen remains unknown.

Then a second PCR, running about 6 to 11 cycles, was carried out with a sample-barcoded 5' primer and a J-beta primer mix. From the 5' RACE reads, TCRdb called clonotypes with MiXCR, one entry per CDR3 protein. The table includes some 1.6 million distinct CDR3 sequences, around 36% detected once. Trimming removed 5 bases from V and 10 bases from J; junction bases left unmatched: 10. Germline CDR1 MNHEY, CDR2 SVGAGI. The CDR3 has 15 residues. The V and J genes are TRBV6-5 and TRBJ2-2; TRBD1 aligns across 10 bases. The receptor's source is a woman aged 25 to 39 in good health. The specimen was blood. The CDR3 nucleotides read TGTGCCAGCAGTAGGGGACAGGGGACGATTGAGGAGCTGTTTTTT. Its protein is CASSRGQGTIEELFF.